The T cell receptor (beta chain) described here comes from a study of shared clonotypes between healthy human individuals. Study findings and constraints: Among the subsets, naive ones generally showed larger estimated richness than memory ones. Sequencing depth was expected to affect clonotype sharing among donors.

Naive CD8 isolation took CD45RO-negative cells positively selected for CCR7 and excluded terminally differentiated effector memory CD45RA+ cells. The table lists this clone with a few counts. Its antigen is not identified. The sample contains more than one DNA sequence encoding this CDR3. In the original processing: ImmunoSEQ yielded junction-only sequences lacking quality scores, so filtering differed. Generated by immunoSEQ multiplex PCR, the TCRdb table keeps only in-frame clones and is missing some. V, J and clone size are those of that table, while D and trimming were read from the DNA. The profile shows nearly 600,000 clones, less than 97% of them singletons. From germline, CDR1 is SQVTM and CDR2 ANQGSEA. This CDR3 is 11 amino acids long. The V end lost 3 bases, the J end lost 1 base, and 3 bases lay between the germline ends.

Sample: naive CD8+ T cells sorted from blood. V gene TRBV29-1 combines with J gene TRBJ1-2; D is unclear. The receptor's source is a woman aged 30 to 39 in good health. CDR3 region: CSVEDNYGYTF. The CDR3 DNA sequence: TGCAGCGTTGAGGATAACTATGGCTACACCTTC.